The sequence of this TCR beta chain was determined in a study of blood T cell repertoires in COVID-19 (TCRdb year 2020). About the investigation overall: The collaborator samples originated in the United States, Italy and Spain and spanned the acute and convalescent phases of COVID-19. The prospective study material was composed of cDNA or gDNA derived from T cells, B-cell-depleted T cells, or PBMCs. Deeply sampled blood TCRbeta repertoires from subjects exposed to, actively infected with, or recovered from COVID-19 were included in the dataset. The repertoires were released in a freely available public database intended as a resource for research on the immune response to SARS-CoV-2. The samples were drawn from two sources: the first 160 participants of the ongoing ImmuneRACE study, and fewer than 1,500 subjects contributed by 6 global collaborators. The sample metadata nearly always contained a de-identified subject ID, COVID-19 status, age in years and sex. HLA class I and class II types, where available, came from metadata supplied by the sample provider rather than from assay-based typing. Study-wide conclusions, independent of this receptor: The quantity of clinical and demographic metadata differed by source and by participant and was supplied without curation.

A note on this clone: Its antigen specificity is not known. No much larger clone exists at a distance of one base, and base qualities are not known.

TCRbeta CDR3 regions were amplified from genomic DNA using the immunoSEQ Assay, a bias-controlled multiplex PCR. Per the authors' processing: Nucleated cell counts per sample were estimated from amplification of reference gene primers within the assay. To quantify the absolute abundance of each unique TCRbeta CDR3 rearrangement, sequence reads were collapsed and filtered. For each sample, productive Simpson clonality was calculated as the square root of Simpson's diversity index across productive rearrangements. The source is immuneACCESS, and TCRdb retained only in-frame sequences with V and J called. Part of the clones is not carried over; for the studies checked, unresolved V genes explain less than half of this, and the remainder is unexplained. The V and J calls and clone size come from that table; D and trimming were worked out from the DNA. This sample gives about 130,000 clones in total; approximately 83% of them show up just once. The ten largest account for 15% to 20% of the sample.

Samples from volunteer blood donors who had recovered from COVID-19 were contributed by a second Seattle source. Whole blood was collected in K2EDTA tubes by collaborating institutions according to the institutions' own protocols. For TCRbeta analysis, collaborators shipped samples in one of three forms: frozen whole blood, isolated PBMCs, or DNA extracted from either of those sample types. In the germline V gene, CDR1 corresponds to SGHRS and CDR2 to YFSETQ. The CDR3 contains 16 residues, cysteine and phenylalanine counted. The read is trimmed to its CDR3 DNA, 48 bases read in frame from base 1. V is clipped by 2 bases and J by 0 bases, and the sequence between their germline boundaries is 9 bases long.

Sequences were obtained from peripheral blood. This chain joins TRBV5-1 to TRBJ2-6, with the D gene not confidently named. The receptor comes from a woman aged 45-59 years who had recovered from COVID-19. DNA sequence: TGCGCCAGCAGCTTCTCGCCGAGCTCTGGGGCCAACGTCCTGACTTTC. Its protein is CASSFSPSSGANVLTF.